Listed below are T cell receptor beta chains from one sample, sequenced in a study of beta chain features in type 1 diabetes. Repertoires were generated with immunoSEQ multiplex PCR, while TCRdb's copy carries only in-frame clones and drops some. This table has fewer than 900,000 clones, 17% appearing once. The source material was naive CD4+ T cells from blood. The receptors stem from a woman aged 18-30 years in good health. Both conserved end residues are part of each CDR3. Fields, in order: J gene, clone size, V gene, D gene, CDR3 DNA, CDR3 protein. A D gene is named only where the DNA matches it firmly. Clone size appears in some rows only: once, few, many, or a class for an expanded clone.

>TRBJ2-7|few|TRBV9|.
TGTGCCAGCAGCGTTCAGGGGAGTTCAGGTTACGAGCAGTACTTC
CASSVQGSSGYEQYF
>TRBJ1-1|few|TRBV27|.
TGTGCCAGCAGTTTACTGTCGACATCGAACACTGAAGCTTTCTTT
CASSLLSTSNTEAFF
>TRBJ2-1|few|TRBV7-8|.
TGTGCCAGCAGCTCCAGGACTACTATTAATGAGCAGTTCTTC
CASSSRTTINEQFF
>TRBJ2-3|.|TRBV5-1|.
TGCGCCAGCAGCTTGGTATTGGCTAACACAGATACGCAGTATTTT
CASSLVLANTDTQYF
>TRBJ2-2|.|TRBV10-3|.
TGTGCCATCAGTGGTCAGGGGAACACCGGGGAGCTGTTTTTT
CAISGQGNTGELFF
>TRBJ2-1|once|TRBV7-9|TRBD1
TGTGCCAGCAGCTCCTCCGGGACAGGGACCAATGAGCAGTTCTTC
CASSSSGTGTNEQFF
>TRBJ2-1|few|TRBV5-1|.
TGCGCCAGCAGCTTGCTAGCTAGCTCCTACAATGAGCAGTTCTTC
CASSLLASSYNEQFF
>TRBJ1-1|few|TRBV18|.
TGTGCCAGCTCACCAAGTGGGGGTCGGACTGAAGCTTTCTTT
CASSPSGGRTEAFF
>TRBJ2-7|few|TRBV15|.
TGTGCCACCAGCAGAGAGGTCGGTGGAGGGTACGAGCAGTACTTC
CATSREVGGGYEQYF
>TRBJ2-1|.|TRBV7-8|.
TGTGCCAGCAGCTTAGGACAGGATGAGCAGTTCTTC
CASSLGQDEQFF
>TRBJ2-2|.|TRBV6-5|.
TGTGCCAGCGCAAAGGGATCCGGGGAGCTGTTTTTT
CASAKGSGELFF
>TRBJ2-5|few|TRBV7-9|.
TGTGCCAGCAGGCAGGGGACTGGAGGAGGTGGAGAAGAGACCCAGTACTTC
CASRQGTGGGGEETQYF
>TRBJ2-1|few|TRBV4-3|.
TGCGCCAGCAGCCAAGCGGGGGCAGGAAATAATGAGCGGCAGTTCTTC
CASSQAGAGNNERQFF
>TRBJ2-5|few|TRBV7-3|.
TGTGCCAGCAGCTTACATGGGGGAGAAGAGACCCAGTACTTC
CASSLHGGEETQYF
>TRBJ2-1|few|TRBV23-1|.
TGCGCCAGCAGTCAATCCGATGAGCAGTTCTTC
CASSQSDEQFF
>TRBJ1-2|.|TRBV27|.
TGTGCCAGCAGTTTATTCAAGGGGCGGTCTGGCTACACCTTC
CASSLFKGRSGYTF
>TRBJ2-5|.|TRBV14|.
TGTGCCAGCAGCCAAGGTTTCGAGGAGACCCAGTACTTC
CASSQGFEETQYF
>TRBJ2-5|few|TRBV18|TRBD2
TGTGCCAGCTCATGGACTAGCGGGAAAGAGACCCAGTACTTC
CASSWTSGKETQYF
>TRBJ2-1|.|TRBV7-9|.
TGTGCCAGCACCCAAAGGTCTGTAGCGGAAGGGGGCAATGAGCAGTTCTTC
CASTQRSVAEGGNEQFF
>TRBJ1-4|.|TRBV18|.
TGTGCCAGCTCACCACGAGGTCGGGAAAAACTGTTTTTT
CASSPRGREKLFF